This T cell receptor beta chain was sequenced for a study of early T cells in non-severe SARS-CoV-2 infection. In this sample, this clonotype turned up a few times. The library protocol tagged individual cDNA molecules with unique molecular identifiers. TCRdb re-analysed the 5' RACE reads in MiXCR, keeping a single row per CDR3 protein. The sample lists 40,000 to 50,000 distinct CDR3 sequences, approximately 10% occurring once. The CDR3 is 13 amino acids. The germline V gene has CDR1 MNHEY and CDR2 SMNVEV (reference sequence). The V end lost 11 bases, the J end lost 2 bases, and 16 bases lay between the germline ends.

The sequence was obtained from an adult who was a healthcare worker with PCR-confirmed SARS-CoV-2 infection or an uninfected control (not recorded which). V gene TRBV27 combines with J gene TRBJ2-7; D not resolved. Material for sequencing was whole blood. The CDR3 DNA reads TGTGCCGCCCGTGCTACTAATACCTACGAGCAGTACTTC. Residues: CAARATNTYEQYF.